This T cell receptor beta chain was captured by sequencing in a study of blood T cell repertoires in COVID-19. A note on this clone: One junction end does not reproduce the germline sequence, and a read error may be involved.

Profiling relied on immunoSEQ multiplex PCR, and the TCRdb table lists in-frame clones only, not all of them. Here the sample spans about 140,000 clones, 81% being singletons. The CDR3 loop spans 13 amino acids. Per the germline V gene, CDR1 is SGHTA and CDR2 is FQGTGA. This receptor was identified in a human donor in a cohort sampled during active COVID-19. The V gene is TRBV7-3, the J gene TRBJ2-5, with D possibly TRBD1 on 6 matching bases. Sequenced input: peripheral blood. The CDR3 coding sequence is TGTGCCAGCAGCGGGGACAACCAAGGGACCCAGTACTTC. This encodes CASSGDNQGTQYF.